Described below is a single T cell receptor (beta chain) sequence and its context. What it binds is unknown. The data originate from a study of shared clonotypes between healthy human individuals. Study conclusions and caveats: Non-shared clonotypes showed lower generation probabilities than clonotypes common to all four donors. A limitation of the genetic and exposure-history diversity represented arose from few donors.

The assay was immunoSEQ multiplex PCR, and TCRdb's table has in-frame clones only and misses some. There are 650,000 to 800,000 clones in the sample; 92% occur only once, and approximately 24% lies in the top ten. The trim removed 3 bases at V and 6 bases at J, leaving 7 bases unmatched. This CDR3 has 15 amino acids. The germline V gene encodes CDR1 SSHAT and CDR2 FNYEAQ (reference sequence). CD45RO-negative, CCR7-selected cells formed the naive CD8 fraction, which excluded terminally differentiated effector memory CD45RA+ cells. The sample was naive CD8+ T cells sorted from blood. The TCR was taken from a man aged 30-40 years in good health. J is TRBJ2-2 and V is TRBV7-7, with 7 bases identical to TRBD2. In DNA form, the CDR3 reads TGTGCCAGCAGCTTCGGTCGGGGGGACCCCGGGGAGCTGTTTTTT. Its translation: CASSFGRGDPGELFF.